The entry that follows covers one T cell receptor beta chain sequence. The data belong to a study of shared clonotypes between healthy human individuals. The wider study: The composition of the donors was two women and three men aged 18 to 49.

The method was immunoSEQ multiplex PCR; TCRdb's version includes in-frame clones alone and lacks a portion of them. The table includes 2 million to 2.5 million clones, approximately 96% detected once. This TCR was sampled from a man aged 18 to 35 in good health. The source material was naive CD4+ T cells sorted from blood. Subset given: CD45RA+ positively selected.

CDR3 DNA: TGTGCCAGCAGTTTATTTGCAGGGGGCTCCTATAATTCACCCCTCCACTTT. It translates to CASSLFAGGSYNSPLHF. The rearrangement joins TRBV2 to TRBJ1-6; 7 bases line up with TRBD1. This CDR3 is 17 amino acids long. The trim removed 5 bases at V and 0 bases at J, leaving 7 bases unmatched. CDR1 is SNHLY and CDR2 is FYNNEI in the germline V gene. Complete variable domain (other parts from reference TRBV2 and TRBJ1-6): EPEVTQTPSHQVTQMGQEVILRCVPISNHLYFYWYRQILGQKVEFLVSFYNNEISEKSEIFDDQFSVERPDGSNFTLKIRSTKLEDSAMYFCASSLFAGGSYNSPLHFGNGTRLTVT.